This T cell receptor beta chain originates from a study of early stage breast cancer tumors. This CDR3 region has 15 residues. Germline lookup yields CDR1 MNHEY and CDR2 SMNVEV (reference sequence). V lost 6 bases and J lost 6; bases outside the gene matches: 13. Blood replicates held 0.5 ug DNA, tumor or normal breast about 1.5 ug, two each. Profiling relied on immunoSEQ multiplex PCR, and the TCRdb table lists in-frame clones only, not all of them. Of some 58,000 clones in the sample, about 80% were seen once. As to this clone: Antigen: not known.

Overall study findings and caveats: In about 85% of the 16 patients, blood comparison separated tumor from normal breast. Commonly generated sequences made up most enriched TCRB sequences shared between patients.

The receptor was isolated from a person under 45 with breast cancer. Sequencing input: blood. V gene TRBV27 combines with J gene TRBJ2-7; 8 bases line up with TRBD2. CDR3 in amino acids: CASRFSGSGMVEQYF. Here the CDR3 DNA reads TGTGCCAGCAGATTCAGCGGGAGCGGGATGGTCGAGCAGTACTTC.